Following are 12 T cell receptor beta chains from one sample sequenced in a study of shared clonotypes between healthy human individuals. Measured with immunoSEQ multiplex PCR; TCRdb has only the in-frame clones, and not every one. The sample consists of some 300,000 clones, 70% to 75% of them appearing once. The specimen was memory CD4+ T cells sorted from blood. Noted subset: CD45RA-negative fraction. The receptors were sampled from a young man in good health.

V gene TRBV6-5 combines with J gene TRBJ2-7; 8 nucleotides align to TRBD1. The V gene end was trimmed by 10 bases and the J gene end by 4 bases; junction bases not matched to a gene: 9. The CDR3 runs to 13 residues. Germline assignment: CDR1 MNHEY and CDR2 SVGAGI. The CDR3 DNA reads as TGTGCCATCAGGGGGGACAGGCCGTACGAGCAGTACTTC. Its protein is CAIRGDRPYEQYF.

This chain joins TRBV30 and TRBJ1-3; D gene uncertain. Trimming took 4 bases from V and 0 from J, leaving 10 bases between them. The CDR3 sequence is 14 residues long. The germline V gene encodes CDR1 GTSNPN and CDR2 SVGIG (reference sequence). CDR3 coding DNA: TGTGCCTGGACGGACGGTTACTCTGGAAACACCATATATTTT. It codes for CAWTDGYSGNTIYF.

This clone was observed once. The chain couples TRBV6-5 to TRBJ2-7; 7 bases map to TRBD1. The CDR3 sequence is 15 residues long. Germline CDR1 is MNHEY and CDR2 is SVGAGI. J lost 6 bases, V lost 5 bases, and 13 bases had no gene match. In nucleotides, the CDR3 is TGTGCCAGCAGTCCCAGACAGGGCACCGTTATCGAGCAGTACTTC. It codes for CASSPRQGTVIEQYF.

The chain couples TRBV6-1 to TRBJ1-2, with D unresolved. The length of the CDR3 is 11 residues. Trimming took 0 bases from V and 8 from J, leaving 4 bases between them. Germline V gene lookup returns CDR1 MNHNS and CDR2 SASEGT. CDR3 sequence (DNA): TGTGCCAGCAGTGAAGCGGGGGGCTACACCTTC. Amino acids: CASSEAGGYTF.

This rearrangement joins TRBV7-9 to TRBJ2-1; perhaps TRBD2 as D (6 bases). The CDR3 is made up of 16 amino acids. The ends were cut back, 2 bases at V and 3 bases at J, with 14 bases in the middle. Germline V gives CDR1 SEHNR, CDR2 FQNEAQ (reference sequence). CDR3 in amino acids: CASSLPGTSHYNEQFF. The CDR3 nucleotides read TGTGCCAGCAGCTTACCCGGGACTTCCCACTACAATGAGCAGTTCTTC.

The rearrangement uses TRBV11-2 and TRBJ2-1; a possible D gene is TRBD1 (5 bases). Germline loops: CDR1 SGHAT, CDR2 FQNNGV. The CDR3 totals 17 residues. Trimming took 1 base from V and 4 from J, leaving 17 bases between them. CDR3: CASSLGGAPRQYNEQFF. DNA for the CDR3: TGTGCCAGCAGCTTAGGAGGCGCGCCCCGACAGTACAATGAGCAGTTCTTC.

This clone appeared once. The chain joins TRBV10-3 to TRBJ2-4; perhaps TRBD2 as D (5 bases). Germline CDR1 is ENHRY and CDR2 is SYGVKD. The V and J ends lost 0 bases and 0 bases respectively, with 9 bases between them. CDR3 length: 16 residues. CDR3 in amino acids: CAISESEDIAKNIQYF. CDR3 coding DNA: TGTGCCATCAGTGAGTCGGAGGATATAGCCAAAAACATTCAGTACTTC.

The rearrangement links TRBV7-9 to TRBJ1-2; D unresolved. Germline V gene data show CDR1 as SEHNR and CDR2 as FQNEAQ (reference sequence). Trimming pared 5 bases from V and 6 bases from J, leaving 13 bases between. CDR3 length equals 13 residues. The CDR3 nucleotides are TGTGCCAGCAGCGCCGCGGTGGTGGATGGCTACACCTTC. Protein product: CASSAAVVDGYTF.

The V and J genes are TRBV10-3 and TRBJ2-7, with no clear D. CDR3 size: 20 residues. The ends were cut back, 2 bases at V and 0 bases at J, with 26 bases in the middle. The germline CDR1 and CDR2 sequences are ENHRY and SYGVKD. Here the CDR3 reads CAISETRSAWTDFSSYEQYF. CDR3 coding DNA: TGTGCCATCAGTGAGACAAGATCAGCTTGGACGGATTTTAGCTCCTACGAGCAGTACTTC.

This clone was counted once. This rearrangement joins TRBV7-2 to TRBJ2-2; no clear D. V was trimmed by 3 bases and J by 0 bases, leaving 8 bases between them. The CDR3 consists of 15 residues. Germline-derived CDR1 and CDR2 are SGHTA and FQGNSA. CDR3 amino acids: CASSFSVANTGELFF. The CDR3 coding sequence is TGTGCCAGCAGCTTTTCGGTCGCGAACACCGGGGAGCTGTTTTTT.

The chain joins TRBV19 to TRBJ1-4; no definite D call. Germline assignment: CDR1 LNHDA and CDR2 SQIVND (reference sequence). The CDR3 runs 15 residues. Trimming cost V 3 bases and J 3 bases, with 11 bases left between them. In DNA, the CDR3 is TGTGCCAGTAGTATGGGTCGTCGGGCTAATGAAAAACTGTTTTTT. Translated, it gives CASSMGRRANEKLFF. The full variable domain, in which reference TRBV19 and TRBJ1-4 provide the parts outside the CDR3, is DGGITQSPKYLFRKEGQNVTLSCEQNLNHDAMYWYRQDPGQGLRLIYYSQIVNDFQKGDIAEGYSVSREKKESFPLTVTSAQKNPTAFYLCASSMGRRANEKLFFGSGTQLSVL.

V usage is TRBV19 and J usage is TRBJ2-7; 10 nucleotides line up with TRBD2. Per germline, CDR1 LNHDA and CDR2 SQIVND (reference sequence). V gave up 5 bases and J gave up 4 bases; unmatched junction bases: 2. The length of the CDR3 is 13 residues. CDR3 protein: CASSSTSGYEQYF. CDR3 coding DNA: TGTGCCAGTAGTTCGACTAGCGGGTACGAGCAGTACTTC.